These 28 T cell receptor beta chains share one sample of origin, sequenced in a study of T cell responses to AZD1222 COVID-19 vaccine. The protocol was immunoSEQ multiplex PCR, while the TCRdb copy is restricted to in-frame clones and leaves out a portion. This table holds 100,000 to 150,000 clones, about 90% found once. The sample was peripheral blood, taken on day 0 of AZD1222 vaccination. Receptor source: an adult in good health.

The CDR3 DNA reads TGTGCCAGCAGCTCCCTCACAGGGGGCCGGGGCTACACCTTC. Translating it yields CASSSLTGGRGYTF. The chain employs TRBV7-6 and TRBJ1-2; 9 nucleotides agree with TRBD1. The germline CDR1 and CDR2 sequences are SGHVS and FNYEAQ. CDR3 length equals 14 residues. Losses at the gene ends were 4 bases for V and 8 bases for J; bases not matched to a gene: 8.

This clone turned up a few times. Other DNA sequences in this specimen translate into the identical CDR3. The rearrangement joins TRBV5-1 to TRBJ1-1; no firm D call. Trimming cost V 2 bases and J 1 base, with 6 bases left between them. From germline, CDR1 is SGHRS and CDR2 YFSETQ. This CDR3 has 13 amino acids. The CDR3: CASSFGPNTEAFF. In DNA form, the CDR3 reads TGCGCCAGCAGCTTCGGACCGAACACTGAAGCTTTCTTT.

The chain carries TRBV28 and TRBJ2-7, with 9 bases identical to TRBD1. Germline V lookup: CDR1 MDHEN, CDR2 SYDVKM. The CDR3 is 13 residues long. V was pared by 4 bases and J by 11 bases, with 9 bases of the junction left unmatched. The chain's CDR3 is CASSSSRQGVKYF. In DNA, the CDR3 is TGTGCCAGCAGTTCGAGTAGACAGGGGGTGAAGTACTTC. Based on the CDR3 plus reference TRBV28 and TRBJ2-7, the full variable domain is DVKVTQSSRYLVKRTGEKVFLECVQDMDHENMFWYRQDPGLGLRLIYFSYDVKMKEKGDIPEGYSVSREKKERFSLILESASTNQTSMYLCASSSSRQGVKYFGPGTRLTVT.

The rearrangement uses TRBV12-3 or TRBV12-4 and TRBJ1-1; possibly TRBD1 for D (5 bases). The CDR3 sequence is 12 residues long. The germline V and J ends were trimmed by 5 bases and 10 bases, with 14 bases remaining between them. Written as DNA, the CDR3 is TGTGCCAGCAGTCCGGAGGGGTGGAGAGCTTTCTTT. Translated, it gives CASSPEGWRAFF.

The DNA for the CDR3 is TGTGCCAGCAGCTTGATGGATTTCTCCTATGGCTACACCTTC. Translating gives CASSLMDFSYGYTF. The chain uses TRBV11-3 and TRBJ1-2; the D is unclear. The germline CDR1 and CDR2 sequences are SGHNT and YENEEA. V was cut by 3 bases and J by 4 bases, with 12 bases left in between. This CDR3 has 14 amino acids.

The DNA for the CDR3 is TGTGCCAGCAGCTTAGAAGGGTCGCGGAAGACAGATACGCAGTATTTT. It translates to CASSLEGSRKTDTQYF. This chain connects TRBV7-6 to TRBJ2-3, with D unclear. The CDR3 has 16 amino acids. Between the trimmed V and J ends, which lost 1 base and 3 bases, there was a span of 14 bases. Germline lookup yields CDR1 SGHVS and CDR2 FNYEAQ.

J is TRBJ2-7 and V is TRBV13, with TRBD2 matching 10 bases. The CDR3 is 17 amino acids. The germline gives CDR1 PRHDT, CDR2 FYEKMQ (reference sequence). Trimming took 2 bases from V and 5 from J; bases not matched to a gene: 12. The CDR3 loop reads CASSLYPAGGKIDEQYF. The CDR3 DNA reads TGTGCCAGCAGCTTATATCCAGCGGGAGGGAAGATAGACGAGCAGTACTTC.

This clone occurred once. The rearrangement uses TRBV6-5 and TRBJ1-1; maybe TRBD1 (5 bases). V was clipped by 6 bases and J by 1 base, with 15 bases between them. This CDR3 region has 15 residues. Germline V gene lookup returns CDR1 MNHEY and CDR2 SVGAGI. CDR3 sequence: CASSPGAGGNTEAFF. As DNA, the CDR3 is TGTGCCAGCAGCCCCGGGGCGGGGGGGAACACTGAAGCTTTCTTT.

The chain employs TRBV5-1 and TRBJ1-2, with D uncertain. This CDR3 region has 15 residues. V was pared by 0 bases and J by 0 bases, with 9 bases between. CDR1 and CDR2 from the germline V gene are SGHRS and YFSETQ. The CDR3 spells CASSLGRSANYGYTF. In nucleotides, the CDR3 is TGCGCCAGCAGCTTGGGCCGGAGCGCTAACTATGGCTACACCTTC.

The chain joins TRBV2 to TRBJ2-7; 9 positions match TRBD1. Germline V lookup: CDR1 SNHLY, CDR2 FYNNEI. The ends lost 6 bases at V and 5 bases at J; junction bases unmatched: 8. The CDR3 is made up of 14 amino acids. CDR3 in amino acids: CASSRDREFHEQYF. As DNA, the CDR3 is TGTGCCAGCAGCCGGGACAGGGAATTCCACGAGCAGTACTTC.

The chain combines TRBV5-1 with TRBJ2-7, with 7 bases aligning to TRBD2. This CDR3 region has 15 residues. The V gene's germline CDR1 is SGHRS and CDR2 YFSETQ. The trim removed 3 bases at V and 5 bases at J, leaving 11 bases unmatched. The CDR3 loop reads CASSSATGGINEQYF. CDR3 DNA: TGCGCCAGCAGCTCCGCAACGGGAGGAATTAACGAGCAGTACTTC.

This clone was seen once. The chain is built from TRBV7-9 and TRBJ1-1, with D uncertain. The CDR3 totals 13 residues. Between the trimmed V and J ends, which lost 3 bases and 2 bases, there was a span of 7 bases. Looked up from germline, CDR1 is SEHNR and CDR2 is FQNEAQ (reference sequence). CDR3: CASSLSGNTEAFF. In DNA, the CDR3 is TGTGCCAGCAGCTTGAGCGGAAACACTGAAGCTTTCTTT.

This chain links TRBV28 with TRBJ2-1; 10 bases are a match to TRBD2. The V gene end was trimmed by 0 bases and the J gene end by 7 bases; junction bases not matched to a gene: 6. CDR3 size: 16 residues. CDR1 MDHEN and CDR2 SYDVKM come from the germline V gene. The CDR3 loop reads CASSLWLAGGQNEQFF. For the CDR3, the DNA is TGTGCCAGCAGTTTATGGTTAGCGGGAGGTCAGAATGAGCAGTTCTTC.

The chain recombines TRBV19 with TRBJ2-7, with TRBD2 matching 8 bases. The V segment lost 6 bases and the J segment 4 bases; nucleotides outside the gene matches: 11. The CDR3 consists of 15 residues. Germline V gives CDR1 LNHDA, CDR2 SQIVND (reference sequence). For the CDR3, the DNA is TGTGCCAGTAGAGCAAGCGGGGGCGCGGAGTACGAGCAGTACTTC. As protein: CASRASGGAEYEQYF. The full variable domain, in which reference TRBV19 and TRBJ2-7 provide the parts outside the CDR3, is DGGITQSPKYLFRKEGQNVTLSCEQNLNHDAMYWYRQDPGQGLRLIYYSQIVNDFQKGDIAEGYSVSREKKESFPLTVTSAQKNPTAFYLCASRASGGAEYEQYFGPGTRLTVT.

The V call is TRBV27, the J call TRBJ1-2; D may be TRBD1 (6 bases). V was shortened by 2 bases and J by 4 bases, with 14 bases between the two germline ends. Germline CDR1 reads MNHEY; CDR2 reads SMNVEV (reference sequence). The CDR3 has 15 residues. The CDR3 DNA follows: TGTGCCAGCAGTTTAACGGGGGCCGGAGCCTATGGCTACACCTTC. Its protein is CASSLTGAGAYGYTF.

The V and J genes are TRBV7-3 and TRBJ1-2; 7 nucleotides match TRBD1. J lost 6 bases, V lost 3 bases, and 7 bases had no gene match. Germline CDR1 SGHTA, CDR2 FQGTGA. The CDR3 is made up of 14 amino acids. CDR3 in DNA: TGTGCCAGCAGCTTCCTACCTGGGACAGATGGCTACACCTTC. Translating it yields CASSFLPGTDGYTF.

The genes are TRBV4-2 and TRBJ2-4; 9 positions agree with TRBD1. This CDR3 is built from 16 residues. Germline CDR1 LGHNA, CDR2 YNFKEQ. Trimming removed 4 bases from V and 2 bases from J; junction bases left unmatched: 6. CDR3 protein: CASSPGTGTTKNIQYF. In nucleotides, the CDR3 is TGTGCCAGCAGCCCGGGGACAGGGACTACCAAAAACATTCAGTACTTC.

The J gene is TRBJ1-1, the V gene TRBV6-5; D is possibly TRBD1 (5 bases). The V end lost 6 bases, the J end lost 10 bases, and 12 bases lay between the germline ends. The V gene's germline CDR1 is MNHEY and CDR2 SVGAGI. This CDR3 is 11 amino acids long. The DNA of the CDR3 is TGTGCCAGCAGAGGACTCGACAGAGCTTTCTTT. Protein sequence: CASRGLDRAFF.

The J gene is TRBJ2-2, the V gene TRBV11-3, with D unresolved. This CDR3 contains 14 residues. The germline V gene has CDR1 SGHNT and CDR2 YENEEA. Deletions cut 5 bases from V and 8 bases from J, with 15 bases between. The chain's CDR3 is CASSQTRAGGELFF. The CDR3 coding sequence is TGTGCCAGCAGCCAGACCCGGGCCGGGGGGGAGCTGTTTTTT.

The chain combines TRBV5-1 with TRBJ1-1, with D possibly TRBD1 on 6 matching bases. The V end lost 4 bases, the J end lost 6 bases, and 13 bases lay between the germline ends. The CDR3 extends over 13 amino acids. Per the germline V gene, CDR1 is SGHRS and CDR2 is YFSETQ. The CDR3 protein is CASSAQGWAEAFF. The CDR3 DNA follows: TGCGCCAGCAGCGCCCAGGGGTGGGCTGAAGCTTTCTTT.

The V gene is TRBV28, the J gene TRBJ2-7; weak D call: TRBD1 (6 bases). CDR1 MDHEN and CDR2 SYDVKM come from the germline V gene. V was shortened by 6 bases and J by 1 base, with 13 bases between the two germline ends. The CDR3 is 14 residues long. The CDR3 coding sequence is TGTGCCAGCAGCTGGGGGCAGGGTTCCTACGAGCAGTACTTC. Its protein product is CASSWGQGSYEQYF.

This clone has only a few counts. The rearrangement uses TRBV11-3 and TRBJ2-1; TRBD2 aligns across 8 bases. Trimming removed 5 bases from V and 6 bases from J; junction bases left unmatched: 6. This CDR3 is built from 14 residues. Germline lookup yields CDR1 SGHNT and CDR2 YENEEA. The CDR3 sequence is CASSEPAGGNEQFF. DNA of the CDR3: TGTGCCAGCAGCGAACCGGCGGGAGGCAATGAGCAGTTCTTC.

CDR3 coding DNA: TGTGCCACCAGTGAAGGTTTGAATCAGCCCCAGCATTTT. Translation gives CATSEGLNQPQHF. The genes are TRBV24-1 and TRBJ1-5; D not certain. CDR1 KGHDR and CDR2 SFDVKD come from the germline V gene. The CDR3 loop spans 13 amino acids. The V and J ends lost 4 bases and 4 bases respectively, with 7 bases between them.

This chain uses TRBV27 with TRBJ1-2, with D perhaps TRBD1 (5 bases). V was clipped by 1 base and J by 2 bases, with 11 bases between them. CDR3 length: 15 residues. In germline, CDR1 is MNHEY, CDR2 SMNVEV (reference sequence). The CDR3 DNA follows: TGTGCCAGCAGTTTATTGTGGGACTCAAACTATGGCTACACCTTC. Its protein is CASSLLWDSNYGYTF.

The chain uses TRBV27 and TRBJ1-2; D unclear. Trimming removed 6 bases from V and 1 base from J, with 9 bases in between. In germline, CDR1 is MNHEY, CDR2 SMNVEV (reference sequence). CDR3 length equals 13 residues. CDR3: CASRSNDNYGYTF. The CDR3 DNA sequence: TGTGCCAGCAGATCTAACGATAACTATGGCTACACCTTC.

A single count supports this clone. The chain recombines TRBV19 with TRBJ2-7; no clear D. This CDR3 region has 15 residues. The ends were cut back, 5 bases at V and 0 bases at J, with 14 bases in the middle. Germline V gene lookup returns CDR1 LNHDA and CDR2 SQIVND (reference sequence). This CDR3 reads CASSFDRASSYEQYF. The CDR3 nucleotides read TGTGCCAGTAGTTTCGACCGCGCTAGCTCCTACGAGCAGTACTTC.

The chain recombines TRBV24-1 with TRBJ1-5, with D hard to call. Trimming pared 9 bases from V and 0 bases from J, leaving 8 bases between. Germline lookup yields CDR1 KGHDR and CDR2 SFDVKD. CDR3 length: 13 residues. The CDR3 here is CATLQSSNQPQHF. As DNA, the CDR3 is TGTGCCACCCTACAGAGTAGCAATCAGCCCCAGCATTTT.

J is TRBJ2-3 and V is TRBV19; 9 positions agree with TRBD2. Germline lookup yields CDR1 LNHDA and CDR2 SQIVND (reference sequence). This CDR3 is built from 16 residues. The trim removed 7 bases at V and 4 bases at J, leaving 12 bases unmatched. The CDR3 DNA follows: TGTGCCAGTACCTCCGGGGGTAGCGGGAGTCCAGATACGCAGTATTTT. This sequence encodes CASTSGGSGSPDTQYF.